This passage covers 9 T cell receptor beta chains from one sample sequenced in a study of spatial heterogeneity in lung cancer. One entry per CDR3 protein results from TCRdb running MiXCR on the 5' RACE reads. Counted here are around 110,000 distinct CDR3 sequences, less than 15% occurring once; the ten biggest clones make up approximately 16%. Time point noted: blood at routine non-recurrence follow-up after resection. Researchers sequenced whole RNA taken from tumor, nontumor lung or frozen PBMC without sorting. Sample: PBMCs, taken at follow-up. Receptor source: a male donor with early-stage non-small cell lung cancer.

Only a few counts were recorded for this clonotype. V gene TRBV20-1 combines with J gene TRBJ2-7, with D possibly TRBD2 on 6 matching bases. CDR3 length equals 11 residues. Germline V lookup: CDR1 DFQATT, CDR2 SNEGSKA (reference sequence). The V end lost 4 bases, the J end lost 5 bases, and 9 bases lay between the germline ends. Here the CDR3 DNA reads TGCAGTGCTACCTGGGGGGACGAGCAGTACTTC. It yields the protein CSATWGDEQYF.

The chain joins TRBV7-2 to TRBJ1-5, with D tentatively TRBD1 (5 bases). This CDR3 spans 15 amino acids. In germline, CDR1 is SGHTA, CDR2 FQGNSA. V was clipped by 4 bases and J by 0 bases, with 10 bases between them. The CDR3 DNA reads as TGTGCCAGCAGCTCGCAGGGTAATAGCAATCAGCCCCAGCATTTT. It codes for CASSSQGNSNQPQHF. Variable domain in full (rest from reference TRBV7-2 and TRBJ1-5): GAGVSQSPSNKVTEKGKDVELRCDPISGHTALYWYRQSLGQGLEFLIYFQGNSAPDKSGLPSDRFSAERTGGSVSTLTIQRTQQEDSAVYLCASSSQGNSNQPQHFGDGTRLSIL.

This chain links TRBV12-3 or TRBV12-4 with TRBJ2-3; 8 bases map to TRBD2. Trimming at V came to 1 base and at J to 4 bases, leaving 1 base not matched to a gene. CDR3 length: 14 residues. CDR3 loop: CASSLGAGADTQYF. In nucleotides, the CDR3 is TGTGCCAGCAGTTTAGGAGCGGGGGCAGATACGCAGTATTTT.

This chain joins TRBV7-2 and TRBJ2-1; D not certain. Trimming stripped 5 bases from V and 0 bases from J, with 11 bases between. This CDR3 spans 15 amino acids. Germline V lookup: CDR1 SGHTA, CDR2 FQGNSA. The CDR3 spells CASSQYSSSYNEQFF. Here the CDR3 DNA reads TGTGCCAGCAGCCAATACAGTAGCTCCTACAATGAGCAGTTCTTC.

The genes are TRBV7-6 and TRBJ2-1; possibly TRBD2 for D (6 bases). CDR3 size: 13 residues. Germline-derived CDR1 and CDR2 are SGHVS and FNYEAQ. V was shortened by 4 bases and J by 6 bases, with 10 bases between the two germline ends. CDR3 DNA sequence: TGTGCCAGCAGCTCCGAGGAGGGCAATGAGCAGTTCTTC. Protein: CASSSEEGNEQFF.

The J gene is TRBJ2-1, the V gene TRBV27; 8 bases map to TRBD2. The ends lost 3 bases at V and 5 bases at J; junction bases unmatched: 9. The germline V gene encodes CDR1 MNHEY and CDR2 SMNVEV (reference sequence). The CDR3 extends over 16 amino acids. The CDR3 region is CASSFWPGGLNNEQFF. The CDR3 DNA reads as TGTGCCAGCAGTTTTTGGCCGGGGGGGCTCAACAATGAGCAGTTCTTC.

Many counts were recorded for this clonotype. The chain uses TRBV5-1 and TRBJ1-1, with TRBD1 matching 10 bases. This CDR3 has 15 residues. The germline V gene encodes CDR1 SGHRS and CDR2 YFSETQ. V shed 4 bases and J 6 bases; nucleotides not matched to a gene: 9. CDR3 nucleotides: TGCGCCAGCAGCCCCAGGACAGGGGGAAGGGCTGAAGCTTTCTTT. As protein: CASSPRTGGRAEAFF.

This clonotype was detected ten times or more. The V call is TRBV7-2, the J call TRBJ2-1; D is unclear. With 0 bases removed from V and 0 bases from J, the gap between germline ends came to 6 bases. The CDR3 has 15 residues. CDR1 is SGHTA and CDR2 is FQGNSA in the germline V gene. CDR3 in DNA: TGTGCCAGCAGCTTAGCGGGTAGCTCCTACAATGAGCAGTTCTTC. Residues: CASSLAGSSYNEQFF.

The CDR3 reads CASSFAGLAFF. CDR3 sequence (DNA): TGTGCCAGCAGTTTCGCGGGACTAGCCTTCTTC. The genes are TRBV28 and TRBJ2-1; TRBD2 matches 9 bases. CDR3 size: 11 residues. Germline V gene data show CDR1 as MDHEN and CDR2 as SYDVKM. V was clipped by 3 bases and J by 16 bases; unmatched bases: 4. Combining the CDR3 with reference TRBV28 and TRBJ2-1 gives the whole variable domain DVKVTQSSRYLVKRTGEKVFLECVQDMDHENMFWYRQDPGLGLRLIYFSYDVKMKEKGDIPEGYSVSREKKERFSLILESASTNQTSMYLCASSFAGLAFFGPGTRLTVL.